A single sample gave rise to the 17 T cell receptor beta chains below, sequenced in a study of low-dose radiotherapy and immunotherapy resistance in tumors (dated by TCRdb to between 2021 and 2023). Data came from an Illumina MiniSeq. First-strand cDNA was synthesized using Superscript III and a set of TRAV- and TRBV-specific primers, so that both TCRalpha and TCRbeta chains were covered. TCRs were amplified with Phusion for 15 to 20 PCR cycles, with a constant-region primer paired with the adapter attached to the V primers. TCRdb cleaned the public reads at Q25 with fastp, built clones with MiXCR and kept in-frame beta chains. Every entry covers one CDR3 protein and lists the most common genes and DNA from its rows. The sample table contains 35,000 to 50,000 distinct CDR3 sequences; only one count was recorded for less than 25% of them. Clones ranked in the top ten supply 8% to 9.5% of the sample.

The intended sense of this specimen's time point label: after trial treatment. The treatment or condition label, as the study defines it: LDRT plus nivolumab, ipilimumab, low-dose cyclophosphamide and aspirin (RACIN trial). The sample consisted of PBMCs, taken after low-dose radiotherapy plus immunotherapy. These receptors were obtained from a female donor with ovarian cancer.

This clonotype has ten or more counts. V gene TRBV3-1 combines with J gene TRBJ2-7; tentative D call: TRBD1 (6 bases). This CDR3 is built from 15 residues. V dropped 3 bases and J dropped 0 bases, with 12 bases sitting between them. The V gene's germline CDR1 is LGHDT and CDR2 YNNKEL (reference sequence). The CDR3 reads CASSHTGFGSYEQYF. For the CDR3, the DNA is TGTGCCAGCAGCCATACAGGGTTCGGCTCCTACGAGCAGTACTTC.

V and J are TRBV30 and TRBJ2-7; 7 bases are a match to TRBD2. The CDR3 extends over 14 amino acids. Unmatched junction bases numbered 14, after V lost 5 bases and J lost 7 bases. CDR1 is GTSNPN, CDR2 SVGIG, per germline (reference sequence). The CDR3 region has the DNA TGTGCCTGGGAGAAGGCGGGAGCGCCAGGGGAGCAGTACTTC. Protein product: CAWEKAGAPGEQYF.

Sample share makes this clonotype medium-sized (0.01 to 0.1%). This rearrangement joins TRBV28 to TRBJ2-3; 13 bases map to TRBD2. Trimming at V came to 4 bases and at J to 7 bases, leaving 8 bases not matched to a gene. The length of the CDR3 is 16 residues. Germline V gene sequence: CDR1 MDHEN, CDR2 SYDVKM. The CDR3 nucleotides are TGTGCCAGCAGTTCGCCTGGGACTAGCGGGGCCTATACGCAGTATTTT. It translates to CASSSPGTSGAYTQYF.

About this clonotype itself: Because the CDR3's place on the DNA is in doubt, the DNA is left out and the CDR3 is given as listed by TCRdb. The J gene is TRBJ2-2, the V gene TRBV5-4. Germline loops: CDR1 SGHNT, CDR2 YYREEE (reference sequence). Ends included, the CDR3 has 16 residues. The CDR3 is CASSLGQHYTGELFFF.

This clonotype was found many times. The chain is built from TRBV6-1 and TRBJ2-3, with D unresolved. Trimming removed 7 bases from V and 3 bases from J, with 17 bases in between. The CDR3 has 15 amino acids. Germline V CDR1 and CDR2: MNHNS, SASEGT. CDR3 in DNA: TGTGCCAGCACCCCGGGCCGTGCTGGGACAGATACGCAGTATTTT. Translating gives CASTPGRAGTDTQYF.

Many counts were recorded for this clonotype. This chain joins TRBV20-1 and TRBJ2-7, with D unclear. Germline CDR1 DFQATT, CDR2 SNEGSKA (reference sequence). Trimming took off 4 bases at V and 3 bases at J, with 10 bases between the two ends. The CDR3 sequence is 12 residues long. The CDR3 region has the DNA TGCAGTGCTATTGAGGACGGCTACGAGCAGTACTTC. This encodes CSAIEDGYEQYF.

The V gene is TRBV10-3, the J gene TRBJ2-7, with 8 nucleotides matching TRBD1. From germline, CDR1 is ENHRY and CDR2 SYGVKD. V was clipped by 10 bases and J by 4 bases; unmatched bases: 9. The CDR3 contains 13 residues. This chain's CDR3 is CATWTGFGYEQYF. CDR3 DNA sequence: TGTGCCACCTGGACAGGGTTTGGGTACGAGCAGTACTTC.

This clonotype was counted ten times or more. The gene calls are TRBV20-1 and TRBJ1-5; D perhaps matches TRBD1 (6 bases). Between the trimmed V and J ends, which lost 3 bases and 7 bases, there was a span of 28 bases. This CDR3 region has 18 residues. Per the germline V gene, CDR1 is DFQATT and CDR2 is SNEGSKA (reference sequence). Written as DNA, the CDR3 is TGCAGTGCTAGTCCAGCCGAACCTAGCAGGGGATGGTGGCAGCCCCAGCATTTT. This codes for CSASPAEPSRGWWQPQHF.

In its sample, this clonotype was seen many times. The chain joins TRBV5-1 to TRBJ2-3, with a tentative D call TRBD1 (7 bases). Germline V CDR1 and CDR2: SGHRS, YFSETQ. Trimming removed 1 base from V and 3 bases from J, with 15 bases in between. The CDR3 loop spans 16 amino acids. CDR3 nucleotides: TGCGCCAGCAGCTTGTCGGGGGCAGGGGGGACAGATACGCAGTATTTT. Protein sequence: CASSLSGAGGTDTQYF. Full variable domain (remainder filled in from reference TRBV5-1 and TRBJ2-3): KAGVTQTPRYLIKTRGQQVTLSCSPISGHRSVSWYQQTPGQGLQFLFEYFSETQRNKGNFPGRFSGRQFSNSRSEMNVSTLELGDSALYLCASSLSGAGGTDTQYFGPGTRLTVL.

This clonotype is judged medium-sized. The chain links TRBV5-4 to TRBJ2-7, with no clear D. The V gene lost 4 bases and the J gene lost 2 bases, with 13 bases spanning the gap. The CDR3 has 14 residues. Germline values: CDR1 SGHNT, CDR2 YYREEE (reference sequence). CDR3 amino acids: CASSTPGLAYEQYF. CDR3 coding DNA: TGTGCCAGCAGCACCCCCGGGCTGGCCTACGAGCAGTACTTC.

At least ten counts were recorded for this clonotype. The chain links TRBV6-4 to TRBJ2-2, with D perhaps TRBD1 (5 bases). Germline CDR1 MRHNA, CDR2 SNTAGT. The length of the CDR3 is 14 residues. Trimming cost V 4 bases and J 1 base, with 7 bases left between them. The CDR3 here is CASSAGQNTGELFF. CDR3 sequence (DNA): TGTGCCAGCAGTGCCGGACAGAACACCGGGGAGCTGTTTTTT.

This clonotype was picked up many times. This rearrangement joins TRBV5-1 to TRBJ2-5; 10 bases line up with TRBD1. There are 14 residues in the CDR3. The germline gives CDR1 SGHRS, CDR2 YFSETQ. V was clipped by 4 bases and J by 5 bases; unmatched bases: 5. CDR3 in DNA: TGCGCCAGCAGCACGGGACAGGGGAGGGAGACCCAGTACTTC. This translates into CASSTGQGRETQYF.

This clonotype was counted many times. J is TRBJ1-2 and V is TRBV5-4; D is unresolved. V was pared by 2 bases and J by 6 bases, with 8 bases between. The CDR3 has 12 residues. Germline CDR1 SGHNT, CDR2 YYREEE (reference sequence). DNA for the CDR3: TGTGCCAGCAGCTTAATGTCAGATGGCTACACCTTC. This gives the protein CASSLMSDGYTF.

This clonotype was seen at least ten times. The chain joins TRBV29-1 to TRBJ1-1; D is ambiguous. Per the germline V gene, CDR1 is SQVTM and CDR2 is ANQGSEA. CDR3 size: 12 residues. V was clipped by 6 bases and J by 1 base, with 9 bases between them. CDR3 bases: TGCAGCGTGAGGGCGGGGAACACTGAAGCTTTCTTT. It encodes CSVRAGNTEAFF.

This clonotype was detected ten times or more. This chain links TRBV6-5 with TRBJ2-2; D remains unclear. Germline loops: CDR1 MNHEY, CDR2 SVGAGI. V was cut by 1 base and J by 3 bases, with 9 bases left in between. The CDR3 has 15 amino acids. The DNA for the CDR3 is TGTGCCAGCAGTTACTATGGGTTGGACACCGGGGAGCTGTTTTTT. As protein: CASSYYGLDTGELFF.

This clonotype was seen repeatedly, ten times or more. V and J are TRBV30 and TRBJ2-2; no firm D call. This CDR3 spans 12 amino acids. CDR1 and CDR2 (germline): GTSNPN, SVGIG (reference sequence). The CDR3 loop reads CATIPGTGELFF. CDR3 nucleotide sequence: TGTGCAACAATCCCCGGGACCGGGGAGCTGTTTTTT.

This clonotype was recorded many times. The chain carries TRBV12-3 or TRBV12-4 and TRBJ1-5; TRBD1 aligns across 8 bases. The CDR3 sequence is 14 residues long. V shed 6 bases, J shed 4 bases, and the junction held 5 bases outside the gene matches. The CDR3 DNA follows: TGTGCCAGCAGAAAAACAGGGGGTAATCAGCCCCAGCATTTT. It codes for CASRKTGGNQPQHF.